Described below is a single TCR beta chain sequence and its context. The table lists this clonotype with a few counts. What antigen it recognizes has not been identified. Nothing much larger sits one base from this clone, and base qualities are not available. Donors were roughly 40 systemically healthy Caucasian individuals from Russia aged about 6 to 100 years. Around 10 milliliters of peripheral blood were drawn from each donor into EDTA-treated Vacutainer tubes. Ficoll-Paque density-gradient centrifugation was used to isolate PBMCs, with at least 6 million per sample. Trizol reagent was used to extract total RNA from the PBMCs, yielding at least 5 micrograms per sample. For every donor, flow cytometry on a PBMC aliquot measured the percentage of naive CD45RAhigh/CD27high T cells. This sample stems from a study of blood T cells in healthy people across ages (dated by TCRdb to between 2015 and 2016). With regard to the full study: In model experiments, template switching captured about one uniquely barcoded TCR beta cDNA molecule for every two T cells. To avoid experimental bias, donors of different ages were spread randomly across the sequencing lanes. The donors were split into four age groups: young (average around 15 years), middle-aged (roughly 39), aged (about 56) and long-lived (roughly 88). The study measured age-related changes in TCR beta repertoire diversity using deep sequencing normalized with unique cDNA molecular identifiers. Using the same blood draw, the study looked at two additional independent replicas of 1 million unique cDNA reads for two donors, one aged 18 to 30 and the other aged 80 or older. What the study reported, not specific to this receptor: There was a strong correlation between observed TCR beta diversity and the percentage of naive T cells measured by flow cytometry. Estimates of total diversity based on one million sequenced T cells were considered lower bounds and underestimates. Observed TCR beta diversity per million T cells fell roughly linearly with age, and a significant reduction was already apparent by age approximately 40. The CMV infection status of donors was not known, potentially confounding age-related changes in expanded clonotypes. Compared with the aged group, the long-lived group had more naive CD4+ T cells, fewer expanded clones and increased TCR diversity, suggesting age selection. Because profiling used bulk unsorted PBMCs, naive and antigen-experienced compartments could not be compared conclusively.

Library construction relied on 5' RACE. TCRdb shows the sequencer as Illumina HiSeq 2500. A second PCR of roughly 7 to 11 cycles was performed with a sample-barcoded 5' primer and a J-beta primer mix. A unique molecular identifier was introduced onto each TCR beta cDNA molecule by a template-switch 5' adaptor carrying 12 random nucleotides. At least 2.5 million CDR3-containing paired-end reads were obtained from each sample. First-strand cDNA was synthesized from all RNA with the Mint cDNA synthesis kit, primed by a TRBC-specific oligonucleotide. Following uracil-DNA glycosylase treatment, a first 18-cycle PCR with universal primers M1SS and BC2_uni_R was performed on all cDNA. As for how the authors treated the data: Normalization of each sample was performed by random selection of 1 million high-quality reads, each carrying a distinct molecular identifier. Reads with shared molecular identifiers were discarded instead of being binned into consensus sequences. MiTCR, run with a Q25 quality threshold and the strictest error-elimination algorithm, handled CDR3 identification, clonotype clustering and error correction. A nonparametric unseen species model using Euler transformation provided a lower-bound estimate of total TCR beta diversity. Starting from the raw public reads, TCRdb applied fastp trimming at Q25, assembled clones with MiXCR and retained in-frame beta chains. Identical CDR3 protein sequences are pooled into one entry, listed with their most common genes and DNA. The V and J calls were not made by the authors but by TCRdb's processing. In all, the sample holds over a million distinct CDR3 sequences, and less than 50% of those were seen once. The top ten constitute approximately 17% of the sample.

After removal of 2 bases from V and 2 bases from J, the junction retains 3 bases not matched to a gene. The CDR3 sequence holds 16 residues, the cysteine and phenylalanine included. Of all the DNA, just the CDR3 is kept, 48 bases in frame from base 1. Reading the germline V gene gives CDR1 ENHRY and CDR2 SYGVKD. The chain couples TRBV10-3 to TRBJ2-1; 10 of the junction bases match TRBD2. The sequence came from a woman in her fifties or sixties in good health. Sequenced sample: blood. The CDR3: CAISERAGGPYNEQFF. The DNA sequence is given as TGTGCCATCAGTGAGAGAGCGGGAGGGCCCTACAATGAGCAGTTCTTC.